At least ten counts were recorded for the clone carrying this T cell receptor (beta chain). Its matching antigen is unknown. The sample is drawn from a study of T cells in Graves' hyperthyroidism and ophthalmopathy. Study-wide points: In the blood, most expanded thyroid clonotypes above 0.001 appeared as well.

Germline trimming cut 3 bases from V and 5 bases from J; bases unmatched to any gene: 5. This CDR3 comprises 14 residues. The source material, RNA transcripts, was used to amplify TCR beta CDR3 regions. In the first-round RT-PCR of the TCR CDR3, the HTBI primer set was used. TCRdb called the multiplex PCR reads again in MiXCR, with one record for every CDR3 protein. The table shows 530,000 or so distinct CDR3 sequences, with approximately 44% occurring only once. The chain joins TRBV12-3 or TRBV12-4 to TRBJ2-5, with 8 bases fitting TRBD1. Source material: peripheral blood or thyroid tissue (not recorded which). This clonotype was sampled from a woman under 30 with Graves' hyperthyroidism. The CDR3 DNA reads TGTGCCAGCAGTTTTGACAGGGGTACGGAGACCCAGTACTTC. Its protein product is CASSFDRGTETQYF.